This TCR beta chain is from a study of identical twins. General study results and limits: Invariant MAIT and iNKT cells could partly confound zero-insertion analyses.

The germline V and J ends were trimmed by 5 bases and 7 bases, with 15 bases remaining between them. This CDR3 is built from 15 residues. TCRdb processed the 5' RACE reads anew with MiXCR; each CDR3 protein has one entry. The data hold some 500,000 distinct CDR3 sequences, with roughly 21% observed a single time. Of note for this clonotype: Its antigen is not identified.

These data were also filed under a second study, of T cells expressing NK-cell markers. This second study notes: TCR beta repertoires came from sorted CD3+CD56+NKG2C+, CD3+CD56+NKG2C- and CD3+CD56-NKG2C+ T cells. Eight donors were sequenced, of whom seven were HCMV-seropositive, while the remaining one was HCMV-seronegative. Top CD8+ clonotypes included the dominant CD3+CD56+NKG2C+ clonotypes in 5 to 7 donors.

The clonotype comes from a woman younger than 35 in good health. The V call is TRBV12-3 or TRBV12-4, the J call TRBJ1-6; tentatively, D is TRBD1 (6 bases). Sequencing was performed on CD4+ T cells sorted from blood. The CDR3 region has the DNA TGTGCCAGCAGTCTAACAGGGAGTGTGAATTCACCCCTCCACTTT. Its translation: CASSLTGSVNSPLHF.